This entry describes one T cell receptor (beta chain). As yet, its antigen is unknown. The CDR3 contains 15 residues. V was trimmed by 4 bases and J by 5 bases, leaving 15 bases between them. CDR1 is SGHRS, CDR2 YFSETQ, per germline. These data are taken from a study of CD8 T cells in ankylosing spondylitis. The study, taken as a whole, reports: The study identified a TCR beta motif of several highly homologous variants that appeared characteristic of ankylosing spondylitis blood. It was reported that disease-linked clones were significantly enriched in matched ankylosing spondylitis synovial fluid.

TCRdb re-called the 5' RACE reads through MiXCR, storing one row per CDR3 protein. Of about 100,000 distinct CDR3 sequences listed, about 9% are singletons. The genes are TRBV5-1 and TRBJ2-2; perhaps TRBD1 as D (6 bases). This clonotype was sampled from a male donor with ankylosing spondylitis or in good health (not recorded which). Sequencing input: blood, either unsorted or a sorted T cell fraction (not recorded which). This chain's CDR3 is CASSPDSSRTGELFF. CDR3 coding DNA: TGCGCCAGCAGCCCGGACAGTTCGCGGACCGGGGAGCTGTTTTTT.